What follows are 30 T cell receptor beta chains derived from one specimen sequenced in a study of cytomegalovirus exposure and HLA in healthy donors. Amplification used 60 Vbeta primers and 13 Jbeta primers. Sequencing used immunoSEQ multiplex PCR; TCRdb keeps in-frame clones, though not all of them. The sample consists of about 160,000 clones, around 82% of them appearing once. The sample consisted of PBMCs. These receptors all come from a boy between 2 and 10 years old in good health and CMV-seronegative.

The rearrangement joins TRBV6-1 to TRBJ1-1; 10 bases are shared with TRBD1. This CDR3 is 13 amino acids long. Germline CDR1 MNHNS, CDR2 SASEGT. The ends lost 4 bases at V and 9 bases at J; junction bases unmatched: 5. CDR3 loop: CASSGGTGDKAFF. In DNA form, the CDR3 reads TGTGCCAGCAGTGGAGGGACAGGGGACAAAGCTTTCTTT.

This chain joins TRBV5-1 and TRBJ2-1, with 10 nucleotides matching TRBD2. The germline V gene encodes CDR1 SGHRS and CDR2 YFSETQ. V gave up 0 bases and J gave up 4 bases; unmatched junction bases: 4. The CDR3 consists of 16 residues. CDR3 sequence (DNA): TGCGCCAGCAGCTTGGTAGGGACTAGCGTTTACAATGAGCAGTTCTTC. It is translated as CASSLVGTSVYNEQFF. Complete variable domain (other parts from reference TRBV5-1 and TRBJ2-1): KAGVTQTPRYLIKTRGQQVTLSCSPISGHRSVSWYQQTPGQGLQFLFEYFSETQRNKGNFPGRFSGRQFSNSRSEMNVSTLELGDSALYLCASSLVGTSVYNEQFFGPGTRLTVL.

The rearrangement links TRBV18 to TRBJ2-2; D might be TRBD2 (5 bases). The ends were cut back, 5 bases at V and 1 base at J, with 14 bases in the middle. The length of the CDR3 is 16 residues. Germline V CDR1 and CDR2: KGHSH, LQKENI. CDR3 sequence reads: CASSGERPVNTGELFF. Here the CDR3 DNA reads TGTGCCAGCTCAGGGGAGCGGCCGGTGAACACCGGGGAGCTGTTTTTT. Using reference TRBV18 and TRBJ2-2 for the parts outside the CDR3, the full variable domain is NAGVMQNPRHLVRRRGQEARLRCSPMKGHSHVYWYRQLPEEGLKFMVYLQKENIIDESGMPKERFSAEFPKEGPSILRIQQVVRGDSAAYFCASSGERPVNTGELFFGEGSRLTVL.

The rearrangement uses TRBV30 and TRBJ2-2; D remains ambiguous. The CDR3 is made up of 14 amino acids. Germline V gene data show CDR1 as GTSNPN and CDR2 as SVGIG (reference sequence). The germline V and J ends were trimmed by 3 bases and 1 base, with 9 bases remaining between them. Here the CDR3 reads CAWRRRVNTGELFF. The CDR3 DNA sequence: TGTGCCTGGAGGCGACGGGTGAACACCGGGGAGCTGTTTTTT.

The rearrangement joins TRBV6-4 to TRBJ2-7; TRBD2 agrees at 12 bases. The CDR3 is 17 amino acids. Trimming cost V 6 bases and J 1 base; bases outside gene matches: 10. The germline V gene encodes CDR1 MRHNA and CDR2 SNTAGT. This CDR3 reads CASRQRTSGNLSYEQYF. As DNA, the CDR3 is TGTGCCAGCAGACAAAGGACTAGCGGGAATCTTTCCTACGAGCAGTACTTC.

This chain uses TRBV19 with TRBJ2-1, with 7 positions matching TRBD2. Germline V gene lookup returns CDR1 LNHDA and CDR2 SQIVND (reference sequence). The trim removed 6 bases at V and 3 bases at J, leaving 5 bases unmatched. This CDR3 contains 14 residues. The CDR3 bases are TGTGCCAGTAGGTCGTCTAGCGGCTACAATGAGCAGTTCTTC. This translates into CASRSSSGYNEQFF.

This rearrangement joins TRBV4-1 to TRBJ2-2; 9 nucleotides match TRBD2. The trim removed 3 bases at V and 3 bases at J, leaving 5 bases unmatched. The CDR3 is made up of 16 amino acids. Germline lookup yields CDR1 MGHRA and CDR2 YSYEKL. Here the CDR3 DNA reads TGCGCCAGCAGCCACTACTTAGCGGGAGACACCGGGGAGCTGTTTTTT. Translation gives CASSHYLAGDTGELFF.

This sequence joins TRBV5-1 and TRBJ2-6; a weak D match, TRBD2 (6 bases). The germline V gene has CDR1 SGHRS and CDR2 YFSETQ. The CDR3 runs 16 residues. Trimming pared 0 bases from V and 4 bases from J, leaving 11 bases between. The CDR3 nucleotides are TGCGCCAGCAGCTTGGGGGAGGTTTCGGGGGCCAACGTCCTGACTTTC. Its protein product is CASSLGEVSGANVLTF.

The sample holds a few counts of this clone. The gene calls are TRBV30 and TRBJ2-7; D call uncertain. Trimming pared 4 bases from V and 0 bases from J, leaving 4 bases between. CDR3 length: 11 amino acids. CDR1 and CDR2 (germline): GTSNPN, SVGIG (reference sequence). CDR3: CAWTSSYEQYF. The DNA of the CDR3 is TGTGCCTGGACTAGCTCCTACGAGCAGTACTTC.

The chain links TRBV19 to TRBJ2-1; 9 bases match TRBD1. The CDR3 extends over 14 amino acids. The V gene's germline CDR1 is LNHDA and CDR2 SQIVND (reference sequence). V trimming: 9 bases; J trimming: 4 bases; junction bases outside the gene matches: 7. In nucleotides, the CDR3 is TGTGCCAGCAGACAGGGGGGTGGATACAATGAGCAGTTCTTC. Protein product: CASRQGGGYNEQFF.

The CDR3 coding sequence is TGTGCCAGCAGTTACAGGCGGGATGTGAATACGCAGTATTTT. Translation: CASSYRRDVNTQYF. V is TRBV6-6 and J is TRBJ2-3, with D possibly TRBD2 on 6 matching bases. CDR3 length equals 14 residues. Germline CDR1 is MNHNY and CDR2 is SVGAGI (reference sequence). With 2 bases removed from V and 7 bases from J, the gap between germline ends came to 13 bases.

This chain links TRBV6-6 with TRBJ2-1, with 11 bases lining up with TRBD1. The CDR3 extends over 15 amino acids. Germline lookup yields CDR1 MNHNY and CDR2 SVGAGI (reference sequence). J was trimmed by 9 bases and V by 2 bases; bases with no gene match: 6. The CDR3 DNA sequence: TGTGCCAGCAGTTACCCAGGACAGGGGGCGGGTGAGCAGTTCTTC. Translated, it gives CASSYPGQGAGEQFF.

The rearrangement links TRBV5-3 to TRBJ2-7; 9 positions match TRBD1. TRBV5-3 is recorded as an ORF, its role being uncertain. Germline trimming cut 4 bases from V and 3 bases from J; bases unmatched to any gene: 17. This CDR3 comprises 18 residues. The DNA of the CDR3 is TGTGCCAGAAGCAAGAAAACGAATGACAGGGGGTTAAACTACGAGCAGTACTTC. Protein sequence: CARSKKTNDRGLNYEQYF.

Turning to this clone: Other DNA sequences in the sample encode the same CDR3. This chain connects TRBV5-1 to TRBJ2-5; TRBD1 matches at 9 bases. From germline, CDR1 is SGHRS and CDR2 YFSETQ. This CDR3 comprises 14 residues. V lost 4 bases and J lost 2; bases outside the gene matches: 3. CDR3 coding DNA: TGCGCCAGCAGCCCAGGGACAGGGCAAGAGACCCAGTACTTC. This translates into CASSPGTGQETQYF.

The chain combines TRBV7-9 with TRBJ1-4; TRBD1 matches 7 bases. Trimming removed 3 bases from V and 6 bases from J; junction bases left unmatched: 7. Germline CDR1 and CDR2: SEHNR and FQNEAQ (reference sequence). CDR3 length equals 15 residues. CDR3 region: CASSFSGGLDEKLFF. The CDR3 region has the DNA TGTGCCAGCAGCTTTTCAGGGGGATTGGATGAAAAACTGTTTTTT.

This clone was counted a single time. The CDR3 bases are TGTGCCAGTAGTAAAAGCCCAGGCTATAGCAATCAGCCCCAGCATTTT. Its protein product is CASSKSPGYSNQPQHF. The V gene is TRBV19, the J gene TRBJ1-5, with D unresolved. The CDR3 loop spans 16 amino acids. Trimming shortened V by 4 bases and J by 0 bases, and 13 bases separated the two germline ends. Germline V lookup: CDR1 LNHDA, CDR2 SQIVND (reference sequence).

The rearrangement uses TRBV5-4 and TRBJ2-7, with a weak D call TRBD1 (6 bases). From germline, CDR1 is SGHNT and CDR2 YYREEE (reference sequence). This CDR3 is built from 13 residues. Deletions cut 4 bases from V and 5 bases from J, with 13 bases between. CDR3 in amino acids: CASSRGRGDEQYF. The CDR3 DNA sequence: TGTGCCAGCAGCAGGGGCAGGGGCGACGAGCAGTACTTC.

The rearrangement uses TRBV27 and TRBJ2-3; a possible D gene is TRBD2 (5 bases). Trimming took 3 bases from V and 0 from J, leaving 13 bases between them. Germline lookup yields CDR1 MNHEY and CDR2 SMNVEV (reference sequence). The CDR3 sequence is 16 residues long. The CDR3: CASSFSSSDSTDTQYF. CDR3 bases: TGTGCCAGCAGTTTTTCCAGTAGCGATAGCACAGATACGCAGTATTTT.

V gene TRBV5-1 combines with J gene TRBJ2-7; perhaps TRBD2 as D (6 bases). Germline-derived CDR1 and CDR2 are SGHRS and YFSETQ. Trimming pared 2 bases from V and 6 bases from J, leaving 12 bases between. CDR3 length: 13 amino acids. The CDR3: CASSFRDFPEQYF. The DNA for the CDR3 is TGCGCCAGCAGCTTCCGGGACTTCCCCGAGCAGTACTTC.

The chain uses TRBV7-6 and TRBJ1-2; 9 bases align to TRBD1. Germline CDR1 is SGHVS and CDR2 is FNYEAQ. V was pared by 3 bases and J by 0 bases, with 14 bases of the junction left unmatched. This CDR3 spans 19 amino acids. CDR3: CASSFGDREFSESNYGYTF. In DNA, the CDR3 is TGTGCCAGCAGCTTCGGGGACAGGGAATTTTCTGAGTCTAACTATGGCTACACCTTC.

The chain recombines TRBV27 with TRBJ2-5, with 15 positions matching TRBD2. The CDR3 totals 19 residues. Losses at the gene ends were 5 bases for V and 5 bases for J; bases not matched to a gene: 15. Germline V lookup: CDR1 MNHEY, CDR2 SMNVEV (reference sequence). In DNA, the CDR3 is TGTGCCAGCAGTCCAGGGGGACTAGCGGGAGGCGCCCCCTTGGAGACCCAGTACTTC. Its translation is CASSPGGLAGGAPLETQYF.

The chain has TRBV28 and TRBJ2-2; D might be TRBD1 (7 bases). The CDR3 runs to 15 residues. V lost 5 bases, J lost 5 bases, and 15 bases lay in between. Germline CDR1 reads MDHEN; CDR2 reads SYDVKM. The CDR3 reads CASSHQQGRTGELFF. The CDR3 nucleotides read TGTGCCAGCAGTCACCAACAGGGGAGGACCGGGGAGCTGTTTTTT.

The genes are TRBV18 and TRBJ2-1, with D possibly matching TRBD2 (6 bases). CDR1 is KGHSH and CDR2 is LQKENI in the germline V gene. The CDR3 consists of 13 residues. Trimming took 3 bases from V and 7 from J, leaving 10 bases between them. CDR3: CASSPSGRNEQFF. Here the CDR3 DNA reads TGTGCCAGCTCACCGTCGGGGAGGAATGAGCAGTTCTTC.

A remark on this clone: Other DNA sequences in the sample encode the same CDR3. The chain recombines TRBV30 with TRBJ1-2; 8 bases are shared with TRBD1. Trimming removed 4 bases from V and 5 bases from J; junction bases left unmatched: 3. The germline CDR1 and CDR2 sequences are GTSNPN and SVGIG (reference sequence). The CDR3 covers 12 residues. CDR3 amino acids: CAWTGGRYGYTF. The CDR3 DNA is TGTGCCTGGACAGGGGGCAGGTATGGCTACACCTTC.

Here the CDR3 reads CASSLSLRGRSGNTIYF. The CDR3 DNA sequence: TGTGCCAGCAGTCTCTCCCTCAGGGGTCGCTCTGGAAACACCATATATTTT. The V call is TRBV11-2, the J call TRBJ1-3, with D possibly being TRBD1 (6 bases). CDR1 and CDR2 (germline): SGHAT, FQNNGV. The CDR3 consists of 17 residues. The V gene lost 6 bases and the J gene lost 0 bases, with 18 bases spanning the gap.

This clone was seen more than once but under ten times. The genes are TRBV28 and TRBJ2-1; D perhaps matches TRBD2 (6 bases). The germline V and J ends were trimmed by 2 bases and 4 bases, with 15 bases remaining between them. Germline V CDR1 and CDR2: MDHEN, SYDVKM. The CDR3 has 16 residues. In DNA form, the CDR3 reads TGTGCCAGCAGTTTACTCAGGCGGGGCTATTACAATGAGCAGTTCTTC. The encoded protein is CASSLLRRGYYNEQFF.

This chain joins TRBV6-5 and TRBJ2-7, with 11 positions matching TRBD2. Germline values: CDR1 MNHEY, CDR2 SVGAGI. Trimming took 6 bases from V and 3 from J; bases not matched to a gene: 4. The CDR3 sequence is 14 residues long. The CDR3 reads CASSLTSGVYEQYF. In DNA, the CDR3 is TGTGCCAGCAGCCTGACTAGCGGGGTCTACGAGCAGTACTTC.

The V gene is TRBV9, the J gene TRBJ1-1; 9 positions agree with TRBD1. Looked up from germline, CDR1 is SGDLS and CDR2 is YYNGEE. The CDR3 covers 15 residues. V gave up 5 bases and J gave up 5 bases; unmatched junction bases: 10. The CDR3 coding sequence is TGTGCCAGCAGGGGGCTCAACAGGGGGCGGACTGAAGCTTTCTTT. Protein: CASRGLNRGRTEAFF.

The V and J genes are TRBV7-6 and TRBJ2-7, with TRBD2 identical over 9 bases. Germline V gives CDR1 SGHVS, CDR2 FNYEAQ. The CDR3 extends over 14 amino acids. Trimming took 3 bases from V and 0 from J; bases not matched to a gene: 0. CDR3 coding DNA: TGTGCCAGCAGCTTGACTAGCGGCTCCTACGAGCAGTACTTC. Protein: CASSLTSGSYEQYF.

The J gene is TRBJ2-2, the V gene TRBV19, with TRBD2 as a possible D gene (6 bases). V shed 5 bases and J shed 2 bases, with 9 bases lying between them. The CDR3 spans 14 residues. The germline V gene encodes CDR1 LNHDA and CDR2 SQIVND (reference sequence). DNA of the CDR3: TGTGCCAGTAGTGGCGGGACCAACACCGGGGAGCTGTTTTTT. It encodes CASSGGTNTGELFF.